This is a list of T cell receptor beta chains from one sample in a study of molecular identifiers for immune sequencing clone quantification. TCRdb processed the PCR reads anew with MiXCR; each CDR3 protein has one entry. The data show some 680,000 distinct CDR3 sequences, with over 25% seen just once and 0.7% to 0.95% held by the top ten. Sequenced: naive CD8+ T cells from blood, with Jurkat cell RNA spiked in. All receptors derive from a human donor in good health. Some libraries in this study had Jurkat cell RNA spiked in. Each CDR3 is given with its conserved first and last residue. Fields, in order: D gene, V gene, J gene, clone size, CDR3 DNA, CDR3 protein. A D gene is named only where the DNA matches it firmly. Size values are once, few and many counts, or a class for expanded clones, and some rows have none.

d_call: .
v_call: TRBV4-3
j_call: TRBJ2-4
clone_size: many
cdr3_nt: TGCGCCAGCAGCCAAGAATGGGAGGCTGTGGCCAAAAACATTCAGTACTTC
cdr3_aa: CASSQEWEAVAKNIQYF

d_call: TRBD1
v_call: TRBV13
j_call: TRBJ1-1
clone_size: .
cdr3_nt: TGTGTCAGCAGCTACTGGACAGGGCAGAACACTGAAGCTTTCTTT
cdr3_aa: CVSSYWTGQNTEAFF

d_call: .
v_call: TRBV27
j_call: TRBJ1-1
clone_size: .
cdr3_nt: TGTGCCAGCAGAGACCTTTTGACCACTGAAGCTTTCTTT
cdr3_aa: CASRDLLTTEAFF

d_call: .
v_call: TRBV7-9
j_call: TRBJ2-5
clone_size: many
cdr3_nt: TGTGCCAGCAGTTCCGGAGAGACCCAGTACTTC
cdr3_aa: CASSSGETQYF

d_call: .
v_call: TRBV27
j_call: TRBJ1-5
clone_size: few
cdr3_nt: TGTGCCAGCAAACAGGCAGGCGATAATCAGCCCCAGCATTTT
cdr3_aa: CASKQAGDNQPQHF

d_call: .
v_call: TRBV7-9
j_call: TRBJ2-1
clone_size: many
cdr3_nt: TGTGCCAGCAGCCCGGAAAGCGGCTACAATGAGCAGTTCTTC
cdr3_aa: CASSPESGYNEQFF

d_call: TRBD1
v_call: TRBV5-5
j_call: TRBJ2-7
clone_size: few
cdr3_nt: TGTGCCAGCAGCTTGGAGGACAGGGGGCATTACGAGCAGTACTTC
cdr3_aa: CASSLEDRGHYEQYF

d_call: TRBD1
v_call: TRBV7-2
j_call: TRBJ2-3
clone_size: many
cdr3_nt: TGTGCCAGCAGCCCCTTGGGACAGGGCGCAGATACGCAGTATTTT
cdr3_aa: CASSPLGQGADTQYF

d_call: .
v_call: TRBV11-3
j_call: TRBJ2-3
clone_size: .
cdr3_nt: TGTGCCAGCAGCCGCCAGGGTGCAGATACGCAGTATTTT
cdr3_aa: CASSRQGADTQYF

d_call: TRBD1
v_call: TRBV27
j_call: TRBJ2-2
clone_size: .
cdr3_nt: TGTGCCAGCAGTTCTGATCGGGACAGGGCTTACACCGGGGAGCTGTTTTTT
cdr3_aa: CASSSDRDRAYTGELFF

d_call: .
v_call: TRBV30
j_call: TRBJ1-4
clone_size: .
cdr3_nt: TGTGCCTGGGATCCGGGACTCCCTAATGAAAAACTGTTTTTT
cdr3_aa: CAWDPGLPNEKLFF

d_call: TRBD1
v_call: TRBV4-3
j_call: TRBJ2-5
clone_size: many
cdr3_nt: TGCGCCAGCAGCCAAGATTGGGGACAGCTTGAGACCCAGTACTTC
cdr3_aa: CASSQDWGQLETQYF

d_call: .
v_call: TRBV19
j_call: TRBJ2-6
clone_size: few
cdr3_nt: TGTGCCAGTAGTATAGGTGGGAGAAGTGGGGCCAACGTCCTGACTTTC
cdr3_aa: CASSIGGRSGANVLTF

d_call: .
v_call: TRBV7-9
j_call: TRBJ2-5
clone_size: .
cdr3_nt: TGTGCCACCGGTGGCGGACAGACCCAGTACTTC
cdr3_aa: CATGGGQTQYF

d_call: TRBD2
v_call: TRBV12-5
j_call: TRBJ2-2
clone_size: many
cdr3_nt: TGTGCTAGTGGCGATAGCGGGGAGAACACCGGGGAGCTGTTTTTT
cdr3_aa: CASGDSGENTGELFF

d_call: TRBD1
v_call: TRBV28
j_call: TRBJ2-5
clone_size: many
cdr3_nt: TGTGCCAGCGGGCTACAGGGGGCAAGGACCCAGTACTTC
cdr3_aa: CASGLQGARTQYF

d_call: TRBD1
v_call: TRBV2
j_call: TRBJ1-5
clone_size: few
cdr3_nt: TGTGCCAGCAGGGGAGGACAGGGGAATCAGCCCCAGCATTTT
cdr3_aa: CASRGGQGNQPQHF

d_call: .
v_call: TRBV7-6
j_call: TRBJ1-1
clone_size: many
cdr3_nt: TGTGCCAGCAGCGGCAGGGACCCTGAAGCTTTCTTT
cdr3_aa: CASSGRDPEAFF

d_call: .
v_call: TRBV20-1
j_call: TRBJ2-7
clone_size: .
cdr3_nt: TGCAGTGCTAAGGGCAACGACTACGAGCAGTACTTC
cdr3_aa: CSAKGNDYEQYF

d_call: TRBD2
v_call: TRBV6-1
j_call: TRBJ2-7
clone_size: .
cdr3_nt: TGTGCCAGCAGCTCTCTGGGGGGGGAATACGAGCAGTACTTC
cdr3_aa: CASSSLGGEYEQYF

d_call: .
v_call: TRBV5-4
j_call: TRBJ2-2
clone_size: many
cdr3_nt: TGTGCCAGCAGAGCGACGAGGACCGGGGAGCTGTTTTTT
cdr3_aa: CASRATRTGELFF

d_call: .
v_call: TRBV4-3
j_call: TRBJ1-1
clone_size: many
cdr3_nt: TGCGCCAGCAGCCAAGACAGAGGGATCGAAGCTTTCTTT
cdr3_aa: CASSQDRGIEAFF

d_call: .
v_call: TRBV30
j_call: TRBJ2-7
clone_size: few
cdr3_nt: TGTGCCTGGAGTGTACACATGGGGACGACCGAGCAGTACTTC
cdr3_aa: CAWSVHMGTTEQYF

d_call: .
v_call: TRBV3-1
j_call: TRBJ2-5
clone_size: .
cdr3_nt: TGTGCCAGCAGCCTACAATGGGGGTTTGACCAAGAGACCCAGTACTTC
cdr3_aa: CASSLQWGFDQETQYF

d_call: TRBD1
v_call: TRBV7-9
j_call: TRBJ1-4
clone_size: .
cdr3_nt: TGTGCCAGCAGCGCTGGACAGGGGAGAGCGACTAATGAAAAACTGTTTTTT
cdr3_aa: CASSAGQGRATNEKLFF

d_call: TRBD2
v_call: TRBV20-1
j_call: TRBJ2-7
clone_size: many
cdr3_nt: TGCAGTGCTAGAGATTCACTAGCGGGCGATACCTACGAGCAGTACTTC
cdr3_aa: CSARDSLAGDTYEQYF

d_call: .
v_call: TRBV10-1
j_call: TRBJ2-2
clone_size: .
cdr3_nt: TGCGCCAGCAGTGACCAAAAACACGCCCCCCTGGGCACCGGGGAGCTGTTTTTT
cdr3_aa: CASSDQKHAPLGTGELFF

d_call: TRBD2
v_call: TRBV9
j_call: TRBJ2-2
clone_size: .
cdr3_nt: TGTGCCAGCAGCGTAGCACTAGCGGGTGACACCGGGGAGCTGTTTTTT
cdr3_aa: CASSVALAGDTGELFF

d_call: .
v_call: TRBV5-6
j_call: TRBJ2-5
clone_size: many
cdr3_nt: TGTGCCAGCAGCCTCCTGGCCGTGGAGACCCAGTACTTC
cdr3_aa: CASSLLAVETQYF

d_call: .
v_call: TRBV19
j_call: TRBJ2-3
clone_size: .
cdr3_nt: TGTGCCAGTAGTATAACGTCGTGGGGGGGCCAAGAACCAGATACGCAGTATTTT
cdr3_aa: CASSITSWGGQEPDTQYF

d_call: .
v_call: TRBV10-3
j_call: TRBJ1-5
clone_size: few
cdr3_nt: TGTGCCATGCCCTTAGGACAGCCCCAGCATTTT
cdr3_aa: CAMPLGQPQHF

d_call: TRBD2
v_call: TRBV7-2
j_call: TRBJ2-7
clone_size: many
cdr3_nt: TGTGCCAGCAGCTTAGATCCTTGGTTTGCGGGGGGAAGCTCCTACGAGCAGTACTTC
cdr3_aa: CASSLDPWFAGGSSYEQYF

d_call: .
v_call: TRBV18
j_call: TRBJ2-7
clone_size: few
cdr3_nt: TGTGCCAGCTCACCACCGGGGGTCCCTCGTGGCGAGCAGTACTTC
cdr3_aa: CASSPPGVPRGEQYF

d_call: TRBD2
v_call: TRBV6-1
j_call: TRBJ2-3
clone_size: few
cdr3_nt: TGTGCCGGCAAACCCAGCGGGGGATTCACAGATACGCAGTATTTT
cdr3_aa: CAGKPSGGFTDTQYF

d_call: .
v_call: TRBV4-1
j_call: TRBJ2-7
clone_size: .
cdr3_nt: TGCGCCAGCAGCCAAGACTCGAGGGTCAGGGTCTACGAGCAGTACTTC
cdr3_aa: CASSQDSRVRVYEQYF

d_call: TRBD2
v_call: TRBV6-2/TRBV6-3
j_call: TRBJ2-3
clone_size: many
cdr3_nt: TGTGCCAGCAAACTAGCGGGGGGGTCAGATACGCAGTATTTT
cdr3_aa: CASKLAGGSDTQYF

d_call: .
v_call: TRBV29-1
j_call: TRBJ2-5
clone_size: many
cdr3_nt: TGCAGCGTTGGGGACGCTTATGTAGAGACCCAGTACTTC
cdr3_aa: CSVGDAYVETQYF

d_call: .
v_call: TRBV6-5
j_call: TRBJ2-1
clone_size: .
cdr3_nt: TGTGCCAGCAGCTATGGACTGGGCGACAATGAGCAGTTCTTC
cdr3_aa: CASSYGLGDNEQFF